A selection of T cell receptor beta chains follows, all from one sample in a study of cytomegalovirus exposure and HLA in healthy donors. Produced via immunoSEQ multiplex PCR; TCRdb's table is partial and in-frame only. The table has around 160,000 clones, around four fifths seen once; the top ten hold over 4%. The sample taken for sequencing was PBMCs. Source of these receptors: a man aged 50-60 years in good health and CMV-seropositive. Each CDR3 is given with its conserved first and last residue. A D gene is named only where the DNA matches it firmly. The size field is filled for only some rows; it gives once, few, many or a size class.

D gene: TRBD1; J gene: TRBJ2-5; V gene: TRBV7-9; clone size: NA; CDR3 DNA: TGTGCCAGCAGCCCAGGACAGGGGCTAGGGCAGTACTTC; CDR3 protein: CASSPGQGLGQYF
D gene: TRBD2; J gene: TRBJ2-1; V gene: TRBV5-4; clone size: NA; CDR3 DNA: TGTGCCAGCAGCAGACAGGGACTAGCGGGAGGTGAGCAGTTCTTC; CDR3 protein: CASSRQGLAGGEQFF
D gene: TRBD1; J gene: TRBJ2-7; V gene: TRBV19; clone size: NA; CDR3 DNA: TGTGCCAGTAGTATCTTGTGGACAGGGAGCGACGAGCAGTACTTC; CDR3 protein: CASSILWTGSDEQYF
D gene: NA; J gene: TRBJ2-4; V gene: TRBV6-1; clone size: once; CDR3 DNA: TGTGCCAGCAGTGAAAAATTGGGCAGGGAAAACATTCAGTACTTC; CDR3 protein: CASSEKLGRENIQYF
D gene: TRBD2; J gene: TRBJ2-3; V gene: TRBV13; clone size: NA; CDR3 DNA: TGTGCCAGCAGCTTAGGGGGGTCGGGACTAGCGGTGGATACGCAGTATTTT; CDR3 protein: CASSLGGSGLAVDTQYF
D gene: TRBD1; J gene: TRBJ1-5; V gene: TRBV10-1; clone size: few; CDR3 DNA: TGCGCCAGCAGTGCGAAGGGACAGGGAAGTTTCATCAATCAGCCCCAGCATTTT; CDR3 protein: CASSAKGQGSFINQPQHF
D gene: TRBD1; J gene: TRBJ1-6; V gene: TRBV18; clone size: once; CDR3 DNA: TGTGCCAGCTCATCACAGGGGGCCTATAATTCACCCCTCCACTTT; CDR3 protein: CASSSQGAYNSPLHF
D gene: NA; J gene: TRBJ1-2; V gene: TRBV29-1; clone size: NA; CDR3 DNA: TGCAGCGTGTGGACAGCTAACTATGGCTACACCTTC; CDR3 protein: CSVWTANYGYTF
D gene: NA; J gene: TRBJ1-1; V gene: TRBV5-5; clone size: NA; CDR3 DNA: TGTGCCAGCAGCTTCAGGGGTTCGGGCACTGAAGCTTTCTTT; CDR3 protein: CASSFRGSGTEAFF
D gene: NA; J gene: TRBJ1-1; V gene: TRBV28; clone size: NA; CDR3 DNA: TGTGCCAGCAGTTCCCGTAGTGGCAGGGTGAACACTGAAGCTTTCTTT; CDR3 protein: CASSSRSGRVNTEAFF
D gene: TRBD1; J gene: TRBJ2-3; V gene: TRBV2; clone size: NA; CDR3 DNA: TGTGCCAGCAGTGAAACTCCGAACAGGGGGGATACGCAGTATTTT; CDR3 protein: CASSETPNRGDTQYF
D gene: TRBD2; J gene: TRBJ2-1; V gene: TRBV5-8; clone size: NA; CDR3 DNA: TGTGCCAGCAGCTTCAGAGCGGGAGTGAATGAGCAGTTCTTC; CDR3 protein: CASSFRAGVNEQFF
D gene: NA; J gene: TRBJ2-7; V gene: TRBV4-1; clone size: NA; CDR3 DNA: TGCGCCAGCAGCCAAGGGACAGACCCAGCTTACGAGCAGTACTTC; CDR3 protein: CASSQGTDPAYEQYF